Shown below are 26 T cell receptor beta chains from a single sample sequenced in a study of T-cell reconstitution after alpha-beta-depleted transplantation in children. Unique molecular identifiers featured in how the TCRbeta library was prepared. One entry per CDR3 protein, called by TCRdb with MiXCR from the PCR reads. The table has approximately 500,000 distinct CDR3 sequences, under 12% seen once. The input for sequencing was PBMCs, taken before TCRalphabeta/CD19-depleted stem cell transplant. The receptors were sampled from a child aged 2 to 15 with inherited bone marrow failure, due to receive a stem cell transplant.

This clonotype has a count of ten or more. V gene TRBV11-2 combines with J gene TRBJ2-3; no firm D call. Deletions cut 1 base from V and 4 bases from J, with 24 bases between. This CDR3 has 19 amino acids. Per the germline V gene, CDR1 is SGHAT and CDR2 is FQNNGV. CDR3 residues: CASSLVFKGSVYGPDTQYF. CDR3 DNA sequence: TGTGCCAGCAGCTTAGTCTTCAAGGGCAGCGTCTATGGCCCAGATACGCAGTATTTT.

This clonotype was picked up many times. This rearrangement joins TRBV20-1 to TRBJ2-7, with TRBD1 matching over 8 bases. V trimming: 3 bases; J trimming: 5 bases; junction bases outside the gene matches: 21. The length of the CDR3 is 18 residues. CDR1 and CDR2 from the germline V gene are DFQATT and SNEGSKA (reference sequence). The CDR3 loop reads CSASPSPVGQGTANEQYF. The CDR3 DNA sequence: TGCAGTGCTAGTCCCTCACCTGTAGGACAGGGAACGGCAAACGAGCAGTACTTC.

This clonotype was picked up many times. The chain combines TRBV20-1 with TRBJ2-7; no clear D gene. V was trimmed by 7 bases and J by 4 bases, leaving 17 bases between them. The CDR3 runs 13 residues. Germline V CDR1 and CDR2: DFQATT, SNEGSKA (reference sequence). The CDR3 loop is CSVLKFGYYEQYF. The CDR3 region has the DNA TGCAGTGTTCTCAAATTCGGGTATTACGAGCAGTACTTC.

There are many counts of this clonotype. The chain combines TRBV28 with TRBJ2-7; TRBD1 aligns across 8 bases. The junction had 6 bases not matched to a gene; V was cut back by 7 bases and J by 1 base. The CDR3 loop spans 14 amino acids. From germline, CDR1 is MDHEN and CDR2 SYDVKM. The CDR3 protein is CASKAGGESYEQYF. CDR3 DNA: TGTGCCAGCAAGGCAGGGGGCGAATCCTACGAGCAGTACTTC.

This clonotype was seen many times. The chain recombines TRBV24-1 with TRBJ2-1; no reliable D call. V was clipped by 0 bases and J by 4 bases, with 9 bases between them. The CDR3 has 15 residues. Germline CDR1 KGHDR, CDR2 SFDVKD. CDR3 amino acids: CATSDLFAGYNEQFF. The CDR3, as DNA: TGTGCCACCAGTGATTTGTTTGCTGGATACAATGAGCAGTTCTTC.

The gene calls are TRBV4-1 and TRBJ2-3; a weak D match, TRBD2 (5 bases). CDR1 and CDR2 (germline): MGHRA, YSYEKL. The CDR3 has 18 residues. V lost 3 bases, J lost 2 bases, and 21 bases lay in between. The CDR3 loop reads CASSHAGVTGISTDTQYF. In DNA, the CDR3 is TGCGCCAGCAGCCACGCCGGGGTTACGGGGATCTCCACAGATACGCAGTATTTT.

This clonotype was detected many times. The CDR3 is CSARDRQTGELFF. CDR3 nucleotide sequence: TGCAGTGCTAGAGATCGACAGACCGGGGAGCTGTTTTTT. The chain joins TRBV20-1 to TRBJ2-2; possible D gene TRBD1, 5 bases. CDR1 is DFQATT, CDR2 SNEGSKA, per germline (reference sequence). This CDR3 comprises 13 residues. V was cut by 0 bases and J by 5 bases, with 7 bases left in between.

The chain links TRBV4-1 to TRBJ2-5, with 11 positions matching TRBD1. The V gene's germline CDR1 is MGHRA and CDR2 YSYEKL. The V segment lost 7 bases and the J segment 5 bases; nucleotides outside the gene matches: 12. This CDR3 is built from 16 residues. CDR3 in amino acids: CASTKYGTGGGETQYF. Here the CDR3 DNA reads TGCGCCAGCACCAAATACGGGACAGGGGGGGGGGAGACCCAGTACTTC.

This clonotype was counted many times. The chain has TRBV5-6 and TRBJ1-2; D remains unclear. Trimming shortened V by 0 bases and J by 3 bases, and 9 bases separated the two germline ends. CDR1 is SGHDT, CDR2 YYEEEE, per germline. This CDR3 region has 14 residues. Written as DNA, the CDR3 is TGTGCCAGCAGCTTGGAGCCGACCTACTATGGCTACACCTTC. It encodes CASSLEPTYYGYTF.

The V call is TRBV28, the J call TRBJ1-2, with 8 bases identical to TRBD1. The CDR3 totals 14 residues. Germline values: CDR1 MDHEN, CDR2 SYDVKM. V was clipped by 6 bases and J by 6 bases; unmatched bases: 9. The CDR3 DNA reads as TGTGCCAGCAGGATTCGGACAGGGCTGCATGGCTACACCTTC. Translating gives CASRIRTGLHGYTF.

This clonotype was seen ten or more times. The J gene is TRBJ2-5, the V gene TRBV5-6; TRBD1 matches 8 bases. Trimming took 3 bases from V and 7 from J; bases not matched to a gene: 11. Germline V lookup: CDR1 SGHDT, CDR2 YYEEEE. This CDR3 has 15 residues. The CDR3 is CASSSRDRSTGTQYF. The DNA of the CDR3 is TGTGCCAGCAGCTCCCGGGACAGGAGTACAGGGACCCAGTACTTC. The full variable domain, rest sourced from reference TRBV5-6 and TRBJ2-5, is DAGVTQSPTHLIKTRGQQVTLRCSPKSGHDTVSWYQQALGQGPQFIFQYYEEEERQRGNFPDRFSGHQFPNYSSELNVNALLLGDSALYLCASSSRDRSTGTQYFGPGTRLLVL.

With regard to this clonotype: This may arise from a read error, as a much more abundant clone is one base away. This chain links TRBV9 with TRBJ2-3; 11 bases are shared with TRBD2. Germline loops: CDR1 SGDLS, CDR2 YYNGEE. CDR3 size: 16 residues. The J segment lost 2 bases and the V segment lost 3 bases, leaving 5 bases of the junction unmatched. CDR3 residues: CASSALAGGNTDTQYF. Written as DNA, the CDR3 is TGTGCCAGCAGCGCTTTAGCGGGAGGGAACACAGATACGCAGTATTTT. Full variable domain (missing parts from reference TRBV9 and TRBJ2-3): DSGVTQTPKHLITATGQRVTLRCSPRSGDLSVYWYQQSLDQGLQFLIQYYNGEERAKGNILERFSAQQFPDLHSELNLSSLELGDSALYFCASSALAGGNTDTQYFGPGTRLTVL.

This clonotype showed up just a few times. The chain carries TRBV9 and TRBJ2-5, with no clear D. The CDR3 is 14 amino acids. The germline CDR1 and CDR2 sequences are SGDLS and YYNGEE. Trimming took 4 bases from V and 5 from J, leaving 15 bases between them. The CDR3 nucleotides are TGTGCCAGCAGCTCCTCGTCTAGAGGCGAGACCCAGTACTTC. Residues: CASSSSSRGETQYF. Combining the CDR3 with reference TRBV9 and TRBJ2-5 gives the whole variable domain DSGVTQTPKHLITATGQRVTLRCSPRSGDLSVYWYQQSLDQGLQFLIQYYNGEERAKGNILERFSAQQFPDLHSELNLSSLELGDSALYFCASSSSSRGETQYFGPGTRLLVL.

The table lists this clonotype with a few counts. The gene calls are TRBV20-1 and TRBJ2-7, with 7 bases identical to TRBD2. Per the germline V gene, CDR1 is DFQATT and CDR2 is SNEGSKA (reference sequence). V trimming: 6 bases; J trimming: 2 bases; junction bases outside the gene matches: 4. The CDR3 covers 12 residues. DNA for the CDR3: TGCAGTGCCGGGGGAGGGACCTACGAGCAGTACTTC. Translating gives CSAGGGTYEQYF.

CDR3 nucleotide sequence: TGTGCCAGCAGTCCGACAGGGATTTATACTGAAGCTTTCTTT. This sequence encodes CASSPTGIYTEAFF. The chain has TRBV6-1 and TRBJ1-1; 7 positions match TRBD1. Trimming took 5 bases from V and 5 from J; bases not matched to a gene: 8. In germline, CDR1 is MNHNS, CDR2 SASEGT. CDR3 length: 14 residues.

This clonotype came up many times. The V and J genes are TRBV29-1 and TRBJ2-3; 7 bases match TRBD2. CDR1 is SQVTM, CDR2 ANQGSEA, per germline. With 4 bases clipped from V and 8 bases from J, the junction kept 12 bases outside the gene matches. The CDR3 runs to 14 residues. The CDR3 DNA sequence: TGCAGCGTTGGCCTAGCGGACGCATCTAGTACGCAGTATTTT. Residues: CSVGLADASSTQYF.

The table lists this clonotype with many counts. The rearrangement uses TRBV3-1 and TRBJ1-2; no clear D gene. The V end was cut by 4 bases, the J end by 8 bases, with 20 bases between. This CDR3 comprises 15 residues. CDR1 and CDR2 (germline): LGHDT, YNNKEL (reference sequence). CDR3 residues: CASSLTPTSGKGYTF. CDR3 DNA: TGTGCCAGCAGCCTAACACCGACTTCGGGGAAGGGCTACACCTTC. The entire variable domain, with the rest obtained from reference TRBV3-1 and TRBJ1-2, is as follows: DTAVSQTPKYLVTQMGNDKSIKCEQNLGHDTMYWYKQDSKKFLKIMFSYNNKELIINETVPNRFSPKSPDKAHLNLHINSLELGDSAVYFCASSLTPTSGKGYTFGSGTRLTVV.

This clonotype came up a few times. This chain links TRBV20-1 with TRBJ2-3; D not certain. The CDR3 is made up of 12 amino acids. CDR1 is DFQATT and CDR2 is SNEGSKA in the germline V gene (reference sequence). CDR3 in amino acids: CSMTDATDTQYF. The CDR3 nucleotides read TGCTCCATGACTGACGCTACAGATACGCAGTATTTT.

This clonotype was observed many times. The chain couples TRBV24-1 to TRBJ1-5; TRBD1 matches at 9 bases. Per the germline V gene, CDR1 is KGHDR and CDR2 is SFDVKD. The J segment lost 3 bases and the V segment lost 3 bases, leaving 2 bases of the junction unmatched. This CDR3 has 15 amino acids. The CDR3 coding sequence is TGTGCCACCAGTGATCGGGACAGGGACAATCAGCCCCAGCATTTT. This gives the protein CATSDRDRDNQPQHF.

This clonotype came up many times. J is TRBJ2-3 and V is TRBV9, with 7 bases that match TRBD2. Germline CDR1 and CDR2: SGDLS and YYNGEE. There are 15 residues in the CDR3. With V trimmed by 2 bases and J by 2 bases, 5 bases remained unmatched. The CDR3 nucleotides are TGTGCCAGCAGCGTCGGGCTAGCGGCCACAGATACGCAGTATTTT. This encodes CASSVGLAATDTQYF. Full variable domain (rest looked up from reference TRBV9 and TRBJ2-3): DSGVTQTPKHLITATGQRVTLRCSPRSGDLSVYWYQQSLDQGLQFLIQYYNGEERAKGNILERFSAQQFPDLHSELNLSSLELGDSALYFCASSVGLAATDTQYFGPGTRLTVL.

This clonotype was seen repeatedly, ten times or more. V gene TRBV19 combines with J gene TRBJ1-1; TRBD1 matches at 10 bases. With V trimmed by 5 bases and J by 10 bases, 16 bases remained unmatched. This CDR3 spans 16 amino acids. CDR1 is LNHDA, CDR2 SQIVND, per germline (reference sequence). The CDR3 region has the DNA TGTGCCAGTAGTTTCCCCGGGACAGGGGCTGGCAAGGGAGCTTTCTTT. Translation gives CASSFPGTGAGKGAFF.

This clonotype was detected only a few times. This sequence joins TRBV5-1 and TRBJ2-3; D is unclear. Trimming took off 2 bases at V and 3 bases at J, with 10 bases between the two ends. CDR1 is SGHRS, CDR2 YFSETQ, per germline. The CDR3 consists of 14 residues. The CDR3 sequence: CASSLNSDTDTQYF. The CDR3 coding sequence is TGCGCCAGCAGCTTAAACAGTGATACAGATACGCAGTATTTT.

V and J are TRBV29-1 and TRBJ2-5; D gene ambiguous. The V end lost 4 bases, the J end lost 7 bases, and 16 bases lay between the germline ends. Germline CDR1 and CDR2: SQVTM and ANQGSEA. The CDR3 is made up of 13 amino acids. CDR3 residues: CSVVSGPLGTQYF. CDR3 DNA: TGCAGCGTTGTTTCTGGGCCCCTAGGGACCCAGTACTTC.

This clonotype was counted at least ten times. DNA of the CDR3: TGTGCCAGCAGTTTAGGACCTAACTATGGCTACACCTTC. Its translation is CASSLGPNYGYTF. The rearrangement joins TRBV27 to TRBJ1-2, with unresolved D. The CDR3 sequence is 13 residues long. V was pared by 2 bases and J by 0 bases, with 4 bases between. Germline CDR1 is MNHEY and CDR2 is SMNVEV (reference sequence).

The rearrangement links TRBV5-4 to TRBJ1-1, with D possibly TRBD1 on 6 matching bases. Trimming took 2 bases from V and 2 from J, leaving 13 bases between them. The CDR3 length is 15 residues. Looked up from germline, CDR1 is SGHNT and CDR2 is YYREEE (reference sequence). CDR3: CASSFFGGLNTEAFF. The CDR3 DNA reads TGTGCCAGCAGCTTCTTCGGGGGGCTCAACACTGAAGCTTTCTTT. Full variable domain (rest looked up from reference TRBV5-4 and TRBJ1-1): ETGVTQSPTHLIKTRGQQVTLRCSSQSGHNTVSWYQQALGQGPQFIFQYYREEENGRGNFPPRFSGLQFPNYSSELNVNALELDDSALYLCASSFFGGLNTEAFFGQGTRLTVV.

This clonotype was detected many times. This sequence joins TRBV7-8 and TRBJ1-1; perhaps TRBD1 as D (5 bases). Germline V gives CDR1 SGHVS, CDR2 FQNEAQ. The CDR3 extends over 16 amino acids. V was pared by 2 bases and J by 5 bases, with 18 bases between. CDR3 loop: CASSLRDRGGRTEAFF. The CDR3 nucleotides read TGTGCCAGCAGCTTACGGGATCGGGGGGGAAGGACTGAAGCTTTCTTT.